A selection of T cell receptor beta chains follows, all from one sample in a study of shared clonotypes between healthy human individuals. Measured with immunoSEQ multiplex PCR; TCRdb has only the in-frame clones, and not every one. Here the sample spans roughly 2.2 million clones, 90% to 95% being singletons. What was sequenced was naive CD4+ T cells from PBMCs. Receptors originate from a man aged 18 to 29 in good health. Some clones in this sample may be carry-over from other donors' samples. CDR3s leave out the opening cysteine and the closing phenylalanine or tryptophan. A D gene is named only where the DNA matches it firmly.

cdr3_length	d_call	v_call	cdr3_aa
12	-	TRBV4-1	ASSLGGSGNTIY
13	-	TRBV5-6	ASSFPLGSYNEQF
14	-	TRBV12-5	ASGLRASPGTGELF
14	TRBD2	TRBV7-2	ASSRGLAGGNGELF
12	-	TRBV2	ASSGRYSNQPQH
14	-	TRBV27	ASSSRDAGSYNEQF
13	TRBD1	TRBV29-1	SVDLRGQGNTEAF
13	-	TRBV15	ATADGPSSGNTIY
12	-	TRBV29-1	SVTALPADYEQY
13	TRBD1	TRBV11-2	ASSLVTGGGYEQY
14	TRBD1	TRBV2	ASRRPVGTGNTEAF
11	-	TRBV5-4	ASSLPTSYEQY
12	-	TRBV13	ASSFSGSNQPQH
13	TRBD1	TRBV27	ASSHPGQMNTEAF
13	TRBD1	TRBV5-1	ASSLAGTGGNTIY
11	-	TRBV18	ASSPLSRTEAF
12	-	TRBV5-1	ASSLTQGDWEQY
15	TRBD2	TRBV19	ASSLSTGGTFSYEQY
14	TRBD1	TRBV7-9	ASSLAGGEGGPEAF
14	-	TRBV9	ATPPRLLKMNTEAF
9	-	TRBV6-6	ASSRKETQY
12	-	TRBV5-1	ASSIQANTDTQY
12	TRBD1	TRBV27	ASSFRDRDEKLF
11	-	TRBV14	ASRRTASYEQY
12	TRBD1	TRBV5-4	ASSSDTGGQPQH
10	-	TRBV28	ASSLVLNEAF
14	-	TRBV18	ASSPIPGPNTGELF
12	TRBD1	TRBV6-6	ASSYQRQGYEQF
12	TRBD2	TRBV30	AWSVRAGASEQY
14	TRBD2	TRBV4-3	ASSQILAGGGDTQY
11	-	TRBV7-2	ASSLARLQPQH
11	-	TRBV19	ASSIAWTDTQY
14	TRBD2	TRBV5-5	ASSLRGLAGADTQY
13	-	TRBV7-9	ASSFGSGDYNEQF
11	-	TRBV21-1	ASSSAREPEQY
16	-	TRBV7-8	ASSPSYLWRDVGNIQY
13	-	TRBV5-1	ASSFGLPNTGELF
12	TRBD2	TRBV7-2	ASSLGGAGGRPS
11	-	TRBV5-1	ASSLFGSDTQY
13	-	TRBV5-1	ASSLRGAIGYGYT
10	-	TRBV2	ASTRVTYEQY
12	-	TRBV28	ASTPTGLTYEQY
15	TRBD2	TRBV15	ATSRGGGGRRADTQY
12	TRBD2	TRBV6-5	ASRRLAAGDTQY
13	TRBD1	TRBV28	ASTPAGGPNEKLF
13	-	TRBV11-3	ASSLDTSAYNEQF
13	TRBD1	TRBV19	ASSIGQGPTYEQY
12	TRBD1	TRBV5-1	ASSQGTVNTEAF
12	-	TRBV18	ASSPGTIGGELF
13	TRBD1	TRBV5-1	ASSLLGTGGYEQY
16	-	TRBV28	ASSSPVSLTTGTDTQY
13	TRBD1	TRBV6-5	ASSYGGQGAGGYT
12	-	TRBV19	ASSSLGGRETQY
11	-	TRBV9	ASSYAGFNEQF
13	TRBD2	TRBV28	ASSFRGRVQETQY
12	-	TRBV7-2	ASSLVRASYEQY
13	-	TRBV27	ASRPTGQTNEKLF
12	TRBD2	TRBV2	ASSPPSGRYEQY
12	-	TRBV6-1	ASSQGSSSDTQY
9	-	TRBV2	ASSEWETQY